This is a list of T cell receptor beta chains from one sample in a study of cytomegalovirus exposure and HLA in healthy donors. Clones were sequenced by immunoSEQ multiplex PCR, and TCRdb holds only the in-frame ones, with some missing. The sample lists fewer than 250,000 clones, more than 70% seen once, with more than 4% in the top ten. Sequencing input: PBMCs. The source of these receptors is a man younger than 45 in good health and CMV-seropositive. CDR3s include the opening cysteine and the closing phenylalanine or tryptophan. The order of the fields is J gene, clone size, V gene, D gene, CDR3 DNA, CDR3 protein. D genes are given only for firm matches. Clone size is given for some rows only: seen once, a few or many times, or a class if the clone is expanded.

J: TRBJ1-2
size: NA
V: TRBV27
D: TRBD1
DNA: TGTGCCAGCAAGCTTTCTGGGACAGGCGGCGGCTACACCTTC
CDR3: CASKLSGTGGGYTF

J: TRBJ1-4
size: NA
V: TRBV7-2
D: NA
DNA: TGTGCCAGCAGCTTCGAGGTGGATGAAAAACTGTTTTTT
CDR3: CASSFEVDEKLFF

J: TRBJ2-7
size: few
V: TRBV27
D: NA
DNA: TGTGCCAGCACCGGGTCCCTCGGCGAGCAGTACTTC
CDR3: CASTGSLGEQYF

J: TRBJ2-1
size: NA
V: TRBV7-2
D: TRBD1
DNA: TGTGCCAGCAGCTTCTACTCCGGGACAGGGGCCCTGGGGCAGTTCTTC
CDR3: CASSFYSGTGALGQFF

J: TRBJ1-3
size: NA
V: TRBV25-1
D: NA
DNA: TGTGCCAGCAGTGATCCCTATTACTCCTCTGGAAACACCATATATTTT
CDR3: CASSDPYYSSGNTIYF

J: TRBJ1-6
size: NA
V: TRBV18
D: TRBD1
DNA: TGTGCCAGCTCATCGGGACAGGAAGAGGTTTCACCCCTCCACTTT
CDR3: CASSSGQEEVSPLHF

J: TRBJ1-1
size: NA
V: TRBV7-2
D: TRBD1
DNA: TGTGCCAGCAGCTTAACAGGGGGCACTGAAGCTTTCTTT
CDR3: CASSLTGGTEAFF

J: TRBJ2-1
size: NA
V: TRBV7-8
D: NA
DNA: TGTGCCAGCAGCTTAGTCGGGGGAATAACAGGTGAGCAGTTCTTC
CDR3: CASSLVGGITGEQFF

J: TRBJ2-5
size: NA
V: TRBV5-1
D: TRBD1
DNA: TGCGCCAGCAGCCCAATGACAGGGGGACAAGAGACCCAGTACTTC
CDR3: CASSPMTGGQETQYF

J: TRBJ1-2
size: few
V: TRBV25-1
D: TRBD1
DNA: TGTGCCAGCAGTTCTACCGGGACAGGGCCCTATGGCTACACCTTC
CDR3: CASSSTGTGPYGYTF

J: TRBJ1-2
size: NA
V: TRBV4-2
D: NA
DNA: TGTGCCAGCAGCGACGTTGGGGGGAGAGGCTATGGCTACACCTTC
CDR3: CASSDVGGRGYGYTF

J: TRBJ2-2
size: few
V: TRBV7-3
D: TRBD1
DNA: TGTGCCAGCAGCTTACACGGGACAGCAAACACCGGGGAGCTGTTTTTT
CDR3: CASSLHGTANTGELFF

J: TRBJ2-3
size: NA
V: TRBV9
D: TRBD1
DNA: TGTGCCAGCAGCGTCGGACGGACAGGGGGCACAGATACGCAGTATTTT
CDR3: CASSVGRTGGTDTQYF

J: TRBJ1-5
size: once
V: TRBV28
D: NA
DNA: TGTGCCAGCAGTCCACCACAGGGTGACGGCAATCAGCCCCAGCATTTT
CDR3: CASSPPQGDGNQPQHF